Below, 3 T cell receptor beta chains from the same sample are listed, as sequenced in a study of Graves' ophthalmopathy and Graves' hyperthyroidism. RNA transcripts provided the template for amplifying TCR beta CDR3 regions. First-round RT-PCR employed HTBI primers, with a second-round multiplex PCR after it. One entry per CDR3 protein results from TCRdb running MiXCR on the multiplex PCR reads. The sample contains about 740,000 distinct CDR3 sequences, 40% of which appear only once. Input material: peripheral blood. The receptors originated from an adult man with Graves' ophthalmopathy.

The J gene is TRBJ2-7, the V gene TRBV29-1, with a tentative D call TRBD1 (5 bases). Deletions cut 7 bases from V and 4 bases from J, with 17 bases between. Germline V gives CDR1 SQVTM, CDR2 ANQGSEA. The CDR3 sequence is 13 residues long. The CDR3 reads CSASTGPGYEQYF. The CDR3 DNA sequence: TGCAGCGCTTCGACCGGACCAGGGTACGAGCAGTACTTC.

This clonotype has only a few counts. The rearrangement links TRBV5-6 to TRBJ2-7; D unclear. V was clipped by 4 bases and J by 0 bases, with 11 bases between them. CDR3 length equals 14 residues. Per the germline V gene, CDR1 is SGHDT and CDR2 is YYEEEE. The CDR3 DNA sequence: TGTGCCAGCAGCCCCCTAAGGAGCTCCTACGAGCAGTACTTC. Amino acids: CASSPLRSSYEQYF.

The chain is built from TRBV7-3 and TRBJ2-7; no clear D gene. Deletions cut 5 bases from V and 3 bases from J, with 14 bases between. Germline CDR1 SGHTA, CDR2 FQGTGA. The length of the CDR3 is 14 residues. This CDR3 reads CASSQRLGNYEQYF. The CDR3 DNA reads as TGTGCCAGCAGCCAGAGATTGGGAAACTACGAGCAGTACTTC.